This T cell receptor beta chain was identified during a study of cytotoxic CD8 clonotypes in ibrutinib-treated CLL. Sequencing used immunoSEQ multiplex PCR; TCRdb keeps in-frame clones, though not all of them. This sample yields about 130,000 clones, of which less than 90% are seen a single time; 3.3% belongs to the top ten. Notes on this clone: Antigen specificity is unknown.

V trimming: 0 bases; J trimming: 1 base; junction bases outside the gene matches: 3. CDR3 size: 15 residues. Germline CDR1 and CDR2: SEHNR and FQNEAQ (reference sequence). General study results and limits: Exceeding age-matched healthy donors, baseline clonality also tracked the counts of circulating CD8+ T cells.

Sample: PBMCs, taken after 24 months of ibrutinib treatment. This clonotype originated in a human donor with chronic lymphocytic leukemia. The chain joins TRBV7-9 to TRBJ2-7; 7 bases are shared with TRBD2. For the CDR3, the DNA is TGTGCCAGCAGCTTAGCGAACGGGGGGTCCTACGAGCAGTACTTC. Protein: CASSLANGGSYEQYF.